This T cell receptor beta chain was recovered during a study of sequential checkpoint blockade in melanoma. Study-level background: Randomization was 1:1 between first-line nivolumab→ipilimumab and ipilimumab→nivolumab. After both sequences, patients received maintenance nivolumab.

Measured with immunoSEQ multiplex PCR; TCRdb has only the in-frame clones, and not every one. The top ten hold about a fifth of the sample, which has tens of thousands of clones, around 70% seen once. The CDR3 is 14 amino acids. The germline CDR1 and CDR2 sequences are LGHNA and YNFKEQ. The V end lost 4 bases, the J end lost 7 bases, and 17 bases lay between the germline ends. This clone was seen more than once but under ten times. Treatment denoted: randomized to nivolumab then ipilimumab (arm A) or the reverse (arm B). No patient had prior DNA-damaging chemotherapy. Live CD3+CD8+ CD19− CD56− cells were sorted from PBMCs.

The chain has TRBV4-2 and TRBJ2-7, with D possibly TRBD2 on 6 matching bases. Here the sequenced sample was CD8+ T cells sorted from blood (inferred from file names), taken from a patient given nivolumab and ipilimumab in sequence. This receptor was taken from a human donor with melanoma. This chain's CDR3 is CASSPMGASGEQYF. Written as DNA, the CDR3 is TGTGCCAGCAGCCCCATGGGCGCCAGCGGGGAGCAGTACTTC.